The 5 T cell receptor beta chains below were found in one sample sequenced in a study of T cells in Graves' hyperthyroidism and ophthalmopathy. Authors of the study amplified TCR beta CDR3 regions from RNA transcripts. HTBI primers were employed in a first-round RT-PCR of the TCR CDR3. TCRdb fed the multiplex PCR reads into MiXCR, producing one record per CDR3 protein. The data contain some 490,000 distinct CDR3 sequences, about 16% of them singletons. Sequencing was performed on blood. These receptors came from a young woman with Graves' ophthalmopathy.

The count of this clonotype is one. This chain links TRBV7-3 with TRBJ2-6; D assignment may be TRBD1 or TRBD2 (5 bases each). Germline-derived CDR1 and CDR2 are SGHTA and FQGTGA. With 3 bases removed from V and 0 bases from J, the gap between germline ends came to 9 bases. The length of the CDR3 is 16 residues. CDR3 protein: CASSLGPTSGANVLTF. DNA for the CDR3: TGTGCCAGCAGCTTGGGACCGACCTCTGGGGCCAACGTCCTGACTTTC.

The rearrangement uses TRBV4-1 and TRBJ2-3, with 7 bases that match TRBD1. J was trimmed by 0 bases and V by 1 base; bases with no gene match: 7. Per the germline V gene, CDR1 is MGHRA and CDR2 is YSYEKL. This CDR3 spans 17 amino acids. The DNA for the CDR3 is TGCGCCAGCAGCCAAGGGCGAAGGGACAGTAGCACAGATACGCAGTATTTT. It yields the protein CASSQGRRDSSTDTQYF.

This clonotype was recorded many times. The chain recombines TRBV15 with TRBJ2-1, with 7 bases identical to TRBD2. Germline V gene data show CDR1 as LNHNV and CDR2 as YYDKDF (reference sequence). This CDR3 spans 14 amino acids. V shed 7 bases, J shed 2 bases, and the junction held 5 bases outside the gene matches. This CDR3 reads CATNLAGAYNEQFF. The CDR3 coding sequence is TGTGCCACCAATCTGGCGGGAGCCTACAATGAGCAGTTCTTC.

The rearrangement joins TRBV20-1 to TRBJ2-7; 13 bases align to TRBD2. The germline V gene encodes CDR1 DFQATT and CDR2 SNEGSKA (reference sequence). V was clipped by 0 bases and J by 6 bases; unmatched bases: 5. This CDR3 has 15 amino acids. CDR3 residues: CSARDGLAGEGEQYF. The CDR3 DNA reads as TGCAGTGCTAGAGATGGACTAGCGGGAGAGGGCGAGCAGTACTTC.

The rearrangement uses TRBV10-3 and TRBJ2-2; a possible D gene is TRBD2 (5 bases). Germline V gene sequence: CDR1 ENHRY, CDR2 SYGVKD. The CDR3 loop spans 15 amino acids. Trimming took off 0 bases at V and 0 bases at J, with 5 bases between the two ends. The CDR3 sequence: CAISESRANTGELFF. CDR3 sequence (DNA): TGTGCCATCAGTGAGTCGAGGGCGAACACCGGGGAGCTGTTTTTT.